The rows below give T cell receptor beta chains drawn from one sample of a study of cytomegalovirus exposure and HLA in healthy donors. Produced via immunoSEQ multiplex PCR; TCRdb's table is partial and in-frame only. The sample holds 85,000 to 100,000 clones, almost 85% seen once. The sample consisted of PBMCs. These receptors were collected from a young woman in good health and CMV-seropositive. Both conserved end residues are part of each CDR3. Some rows have no size entry. The others give once, few or many, or a class for an expanded clone.

abundance,v_gene,j_gene,CDR3aa
-,TRBV25-1,TRBJ2-3,CASSAGSGTDTQYF
-,TRBV6-1,TRBJ1-6,CASSEVVTGGHSPLHF
-,TRBV5-1,TRBJ2-5,CASSPGLAPAETQYF
-,TRBV4-1,TRBJ2-7,CASSQVLAYEQYF
-,TRBV11-2,TRBJ2-1,CASRQNAMTSGAYNEQFF
-,TRBV7-9,TRBJ2-1,CASSSTSGSYNEQFF
once,TRBV6-5,TRBJ1-1,CASSPRRGLNTEAFF
-,TRBV25-1,TRBJ2-3,CASSVVSDTQYF
-,TRBV9,TRBJ2-7,CASSFTGQGYEQYF
-,TRBV28,TRBJ2-7,CASSLYPAIGGYEQYF
once,TRBV5-1,TRBJ2-7,CASSPDTSGRSDEQYF
-,TRBV5-1,TRBJ2-7,CASSLEGYEQYF
-,TRBV6-5,TRBJ1-3,CASGQRGTSGNTIYF
-,TRBV6-5,TRBJ2-2,CASSLSGSVTGELFF
-,TRBV6-5,TRBJ1-4,CASSPTATNEKLFF
-,TRBV11-2,TRBJ2-1,CASSYGSGGEQFF
-,TRBV21-1,TRBJ1-2,CASSSDRAVYGYTF
-,TRBV9,TRBJ2-3,CASSGSGGITDTQYF
-,TRBV5-1,TRBJ2-1,CASRAGLAGYNEQFF
-,TRBV28,TRBJ2-2,CASSLLGAGDEGELFF
-,TRBV5-1,TRBJ2-3,CASSLSLNTQYF
-,TRBV4-1,TRBJ1-2,CASSQGSTGADGYTF
-,TRBV6-6,TRBJ2-7,CASKKITGTSKDEQYF
-,TRBV9,TRBJ2-1,CASSVVGTAPYNEQFF
-,TRBV5-1,TRBJ2-6,CATLTAPGANVLTF
-,TRBV5-1,TRBJ2-7,CASSGTAGDYEQYF
-,TRBV7-9,TRBJ2-1,CASSSYRGIEQFF
-,TRBV25-1,TRBJ2-1,CASTLVAGGQDEQFF
-,TRBV6-5,TRBJ1-1,CASSYLGQGEAFF
-,TRBV7-6,TRBJ2-3,CASSLGVLGGTTDTQYF
-,TRBV6-1,TRBJ2-5,CASSEDRGWRETQYF
-,TRBV27,TRBJ2-1,CASSLAGVPYNEQFF
-,TRBV5-1,TRBJ2-3,CATQTGGHTDTQYF
-,TRBV19,TRBJ2-5,CASSNGRGLWETQYF
-,TRBV9,TRBJ1-1,CASSAAGVSTEAFF
-,TRBV5-6,TRBJ2-7,CASGRTGYSHEQYF
medium-sized,TRBV27,TRBJ2-7,CASSLGTGAYEQYF
once,TRBV25-1,TRBJ1-2,CASSEYPQTGKNNYGYTF
-,TRBV25-1,TRBJ1-3,CASSRDGEGYGNTIYF
once,TRBV5-6,TRBJ2-7,CASSLRHVVPYEQYF
-,TRBV6-6,TRBJ2-7,CASSERRVGGAYEQYF
-,TRBV6-6,TRBJ2-2,CASSPPSYNTGELFF
once,TRBV10-3,TRBJ2-1,CAISEPGRAEQFF
-,TRBV12-5,TRBJ2-3,CASGLVRWGRTDTQYF
-,TRBV5-1,TRBJ2-5,CASSATTGGNGETQYF
once,TRBV28,TRBJ2-7,CATRDFSTGNSYEQYF
once,TRBV10-2,TRBJ2-1,CASSGLAGGVNEQFF
-,TRBV1,TRBJ2-6,CTSSHASGGSSGANVLTF
-,TRBV4-1,TRBJ2-3,CASSHEEVGLAGVGTQYF
-,TRBV27,TRBJ2-7,CASLETGTGHEQYF
-,TRBV28,TRBJ2-7,CASSSGTGTEQYF
-,TRBV11-2,TRBJ2-2,CASSLAQGLNTGELFF
few,TRBV30,TRBJ1-1,CAWMGQGAFTEAFF